The clone carrying this T cell receptor beta chain occurred a few times. Its specificity is not known. Per germline, CDR1 SNHLY and CDR2 FYNNEI. Trimming removed 6 bases from V and 6 bases from J, with 9 bases in between. The CDR3 spans 11 residues. The protocol was immunoSEQ multiplex PCR, while the TCRdb copy is restricted to in-frame clones and leaves out a portion. Here the sample spans about 15,000 clones, about four fifths being singletons. The data stem from a study of T cells and Merkel cell carcinoma outcomes. The study's findings and limits: Reportedly, T-cell repertoire with density predicts Merkel cell carcinoma outcomes.

The sequenced sample consisted of tumor tissue from Merkel cell carcinoma. The clonotype comes from a human donor with Merkel cell carcinoma. J is TRBJ2-7 and V is TRBV2, with D possibly matching TRBD1 (6 bases). The CDR3 protein is CASRKGVEQYF. CDR3 nucleotide sequence: TGTGCCAGCAGGAAGGGGGTCGAGCAGTACTTC. Together with reference TRBV2 and TRBJ2-7, the CDR3 gives the full variable domain: EPEVTQTPSHQVTQMGQEVILRCVPISNHLYFYWYRQILGQKVEFLVSFYNNEISEKSEIFDDQFSVERPDGSNFTLKIRSTKLEDSAMYFCASRKGVEQYFGPGTRLTVT.